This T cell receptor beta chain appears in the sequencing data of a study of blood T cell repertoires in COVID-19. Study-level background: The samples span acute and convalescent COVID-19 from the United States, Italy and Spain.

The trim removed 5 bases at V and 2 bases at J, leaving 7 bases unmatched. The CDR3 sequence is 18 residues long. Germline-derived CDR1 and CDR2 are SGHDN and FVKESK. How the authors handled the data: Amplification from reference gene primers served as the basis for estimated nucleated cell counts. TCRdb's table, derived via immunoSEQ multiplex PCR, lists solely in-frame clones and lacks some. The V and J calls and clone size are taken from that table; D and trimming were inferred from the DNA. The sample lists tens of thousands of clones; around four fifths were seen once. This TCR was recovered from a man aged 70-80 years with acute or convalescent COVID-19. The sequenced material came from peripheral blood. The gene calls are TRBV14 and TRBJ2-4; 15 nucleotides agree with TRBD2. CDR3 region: CASSYGLAGGRTKNIQYF. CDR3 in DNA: TGTGCCAGCAGCTACGGACTAGCGGGGGGGCGGACCAAAAACATTCAGTACTTC.